Here is one TCR beta chain with its context. Per the original methods: Counts of nucleated cells, estimated from reference gene primer amplification, were obtained. Libraries were prepared by immunoSEQ multiplex PCR; TCRdb keeps only in-frame clonotypes and omits some of them. From that table come the V and J calls and clone size; the DNA was used to work out D and trimming. The table lists approximately 63,000 clones, 80% to 90% of them singletons, with 1% to 1.5% in the top ten. Trimming pared 8 bases from V and 3 bases from J, leaving 13 bases between. This CDR3 has 13 amino acids. This record comes from a study of blood T cell repertoires in COVID-19. Turning to the study itself: Samples representing acute and convalescent COVID-19 were sourced from the United States, Italy and Spain. The cDNA or gDNA used as material had been derived from T cells, B-cell-depleted T cells, or PBMCs.

This TCR was recovered from a woman of 80 years or more with acute or convalescent COVID-19. The chain combines TRBV12-3 or TRBV12-4 with TRBJ1-2; maybe TRBD1 (5 bases). The sample was peripheral blood. CDR3 sequence reads: CASDSPSDYGYTF. CDR3 coding DNA: TGTGCCAGCGACAGCCCATCTGACTATGGCTACACCTTC.